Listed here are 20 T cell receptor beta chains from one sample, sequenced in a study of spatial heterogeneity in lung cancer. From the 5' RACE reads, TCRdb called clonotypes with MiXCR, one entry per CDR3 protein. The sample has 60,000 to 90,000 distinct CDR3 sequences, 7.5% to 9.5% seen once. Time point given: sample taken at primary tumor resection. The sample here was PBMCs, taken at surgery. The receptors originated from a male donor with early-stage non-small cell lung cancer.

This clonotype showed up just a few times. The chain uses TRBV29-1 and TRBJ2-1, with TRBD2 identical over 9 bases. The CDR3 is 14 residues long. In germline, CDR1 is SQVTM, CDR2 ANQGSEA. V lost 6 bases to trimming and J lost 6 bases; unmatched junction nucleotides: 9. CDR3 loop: CSVGNTLAGNEQFF. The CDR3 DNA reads TGCAGCGTCGGAAACACACTAGCGGGCAATGAGCAGTTCTTC.

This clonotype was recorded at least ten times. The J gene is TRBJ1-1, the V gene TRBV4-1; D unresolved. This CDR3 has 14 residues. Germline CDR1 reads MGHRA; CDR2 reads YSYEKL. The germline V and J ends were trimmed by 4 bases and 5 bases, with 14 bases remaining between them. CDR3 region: CASSPPPWKTEAFF. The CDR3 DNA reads TGCGCCAGCAGCCCACCACCCTGGAAGACTGAAGCTTTCTTT.

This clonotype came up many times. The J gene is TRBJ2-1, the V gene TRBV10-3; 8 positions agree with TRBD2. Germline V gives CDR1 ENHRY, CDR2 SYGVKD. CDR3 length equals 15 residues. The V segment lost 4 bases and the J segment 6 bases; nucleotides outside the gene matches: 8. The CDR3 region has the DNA TGTGCCATCAGTGGGGGGACTAGGGCCTTCAATGAGCAGTTCTTC. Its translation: CAISGGTRAFNEQFF.

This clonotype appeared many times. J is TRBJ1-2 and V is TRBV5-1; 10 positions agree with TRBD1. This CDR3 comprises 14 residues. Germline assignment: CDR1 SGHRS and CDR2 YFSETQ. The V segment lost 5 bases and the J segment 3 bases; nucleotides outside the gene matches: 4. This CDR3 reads CASRAGTGDYGYTF. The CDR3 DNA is TGCGCCAGCAGGGCCGGGACAGGGGACTATGGCTACACCTTC.

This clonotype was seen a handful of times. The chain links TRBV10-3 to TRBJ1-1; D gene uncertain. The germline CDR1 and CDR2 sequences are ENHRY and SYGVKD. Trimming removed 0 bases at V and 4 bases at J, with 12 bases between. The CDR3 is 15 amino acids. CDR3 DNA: TGTGCCATCAGTGAGTCAGGGCACTCTTCCACTGAAGCTTTCTTT. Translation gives CAISESGHSSTEAFF.

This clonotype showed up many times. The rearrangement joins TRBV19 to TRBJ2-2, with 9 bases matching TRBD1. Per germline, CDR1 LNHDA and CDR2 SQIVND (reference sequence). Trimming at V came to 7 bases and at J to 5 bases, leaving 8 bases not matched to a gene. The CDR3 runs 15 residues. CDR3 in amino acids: CASTPTGQGTGELFF. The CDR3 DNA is TGTGCCAGTACACCAACGGGACAGGGTACCGGGGAGCTGTTTTTT.

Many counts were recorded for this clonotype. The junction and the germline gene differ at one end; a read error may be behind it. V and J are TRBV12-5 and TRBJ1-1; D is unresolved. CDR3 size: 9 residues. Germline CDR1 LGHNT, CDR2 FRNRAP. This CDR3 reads CASGLRRDF. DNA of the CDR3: TGTGCTAGTGGTTTGAGGAGGGACTTT.

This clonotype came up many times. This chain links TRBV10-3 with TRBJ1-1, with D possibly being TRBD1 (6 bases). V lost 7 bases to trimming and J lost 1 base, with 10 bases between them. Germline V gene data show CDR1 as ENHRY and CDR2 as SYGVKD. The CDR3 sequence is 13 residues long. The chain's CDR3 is CAIKLGQNTEAFF. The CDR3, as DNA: TGTGCCATCAAATTGGGACAGAACACTGAAGCTTTCTTT.

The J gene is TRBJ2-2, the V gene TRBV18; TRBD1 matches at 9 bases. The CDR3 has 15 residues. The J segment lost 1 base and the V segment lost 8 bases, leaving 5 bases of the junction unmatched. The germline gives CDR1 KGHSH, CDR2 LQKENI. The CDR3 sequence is CASPGTGLNTGELFF. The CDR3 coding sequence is TGTGCCAGCCCGGGGACAGGGCTGAACACCGGGGAGCTGTTTTTT.

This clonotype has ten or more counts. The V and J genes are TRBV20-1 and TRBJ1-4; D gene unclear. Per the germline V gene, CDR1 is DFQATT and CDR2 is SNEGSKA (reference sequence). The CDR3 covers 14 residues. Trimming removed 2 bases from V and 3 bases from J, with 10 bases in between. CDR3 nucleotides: TGCAGTGCTAGATACTATGGTTCTAATGAAAAACTGTTTTTT. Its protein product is CSARYYGSNEKLFF.

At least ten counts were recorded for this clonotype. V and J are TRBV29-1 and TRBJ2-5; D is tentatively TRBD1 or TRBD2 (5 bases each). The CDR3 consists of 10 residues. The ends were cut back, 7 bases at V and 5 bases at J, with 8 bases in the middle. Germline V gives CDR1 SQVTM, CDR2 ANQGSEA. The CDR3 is CSGGRETQYF. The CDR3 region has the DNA TGCAGCGGGGGACGGGAGACCCAGTACTTC.

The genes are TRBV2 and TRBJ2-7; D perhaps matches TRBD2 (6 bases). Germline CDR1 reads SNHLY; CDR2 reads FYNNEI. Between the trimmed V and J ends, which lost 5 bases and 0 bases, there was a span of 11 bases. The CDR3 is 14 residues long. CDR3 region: CASSSSDSSYEQYF. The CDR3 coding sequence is TGTGCCAGCAGTTCTAGCGATAGCTCCTACGAGCAGTACTTC.

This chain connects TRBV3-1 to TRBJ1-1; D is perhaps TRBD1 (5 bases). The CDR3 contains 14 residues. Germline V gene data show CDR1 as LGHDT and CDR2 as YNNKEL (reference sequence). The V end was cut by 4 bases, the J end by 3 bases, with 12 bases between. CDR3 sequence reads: CASSPQGTDTEAFF. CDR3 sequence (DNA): TGTGCCAGCAGCCCCCAGGGTACGGACACTGAAGCTTTCTTT.

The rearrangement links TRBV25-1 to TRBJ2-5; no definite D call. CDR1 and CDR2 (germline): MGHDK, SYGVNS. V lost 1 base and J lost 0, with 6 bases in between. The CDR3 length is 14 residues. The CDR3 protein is CASSELANQETQYF. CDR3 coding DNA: TGTGCCAGCAGTGAATTGGCCAACCAAGAGACCCAGTACTTC.

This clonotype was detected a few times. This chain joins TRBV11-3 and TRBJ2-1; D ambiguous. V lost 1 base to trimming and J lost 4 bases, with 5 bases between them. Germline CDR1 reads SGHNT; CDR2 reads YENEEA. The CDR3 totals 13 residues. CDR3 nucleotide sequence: TGTGCCAGCAGCTTAGGGAGATACAATGAGCAGTTCTTC. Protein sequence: CASSLGRYNEQFF. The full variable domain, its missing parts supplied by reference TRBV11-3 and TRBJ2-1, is EAGVVQSPRYKIIEKKQPVAFWCNPISGHNTLYWYLQNLGQGPELLIRYENEEAVDDSQLPKDRFSAERLKGVDSTLKIQPAELGDSAVYLCASSLGRYNEQFFGPGTRLTVL.

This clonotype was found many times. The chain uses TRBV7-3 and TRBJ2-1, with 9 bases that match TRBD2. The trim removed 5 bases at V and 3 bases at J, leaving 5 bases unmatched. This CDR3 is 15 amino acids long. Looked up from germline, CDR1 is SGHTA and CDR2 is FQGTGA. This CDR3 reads CASSPGLAIYNEQFF. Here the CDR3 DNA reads TGTGCCAGCAGCCCAGGACTAGCGATCTACAATGAGCAGTTCTTC.

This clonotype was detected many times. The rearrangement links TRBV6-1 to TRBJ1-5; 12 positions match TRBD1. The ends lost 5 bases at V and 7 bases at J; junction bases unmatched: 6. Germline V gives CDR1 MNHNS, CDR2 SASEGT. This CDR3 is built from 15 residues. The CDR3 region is CASSLGTGGRQPQHF. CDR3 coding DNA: TGTGCCAGCAGTCTAGGGACAGGGGGCAGACAGCCCCAGCATTTT.

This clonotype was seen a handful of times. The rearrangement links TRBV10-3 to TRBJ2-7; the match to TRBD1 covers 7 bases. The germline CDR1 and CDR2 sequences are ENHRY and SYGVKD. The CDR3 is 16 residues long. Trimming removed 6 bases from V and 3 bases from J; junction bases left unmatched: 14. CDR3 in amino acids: CAIRSGREGAIYEQYF. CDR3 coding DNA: TGTGCCATCAGATCCGGGCGAGAGGGGGCCATCTACGAGCAGTACTTC.

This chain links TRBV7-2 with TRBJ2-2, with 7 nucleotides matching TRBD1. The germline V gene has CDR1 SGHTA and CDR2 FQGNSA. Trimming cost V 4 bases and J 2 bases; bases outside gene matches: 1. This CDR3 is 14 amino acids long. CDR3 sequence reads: CASSWDRNTGELFF. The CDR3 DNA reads TGTGCCAGCAGCTGGGACAGAAACACCGGGGAGCTGTTTTTT.

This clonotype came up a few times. In DNA, the CDR3 is TGCAGTGCTAGGGACGCGGGGTATAATGAAAAACTGTTTTTT. It encodes CSARDAGYNEKLFF. The chain uses TRBV20-1 and TRBJ1-4; the D is unclear. V lost 3 bases and J lost 4, with 12 bases in between. The length of the CDR3 is 14 residues. CDR1 is DFQATT and CDR2 is SNEGSKA in the germline V gene (reference sequence).